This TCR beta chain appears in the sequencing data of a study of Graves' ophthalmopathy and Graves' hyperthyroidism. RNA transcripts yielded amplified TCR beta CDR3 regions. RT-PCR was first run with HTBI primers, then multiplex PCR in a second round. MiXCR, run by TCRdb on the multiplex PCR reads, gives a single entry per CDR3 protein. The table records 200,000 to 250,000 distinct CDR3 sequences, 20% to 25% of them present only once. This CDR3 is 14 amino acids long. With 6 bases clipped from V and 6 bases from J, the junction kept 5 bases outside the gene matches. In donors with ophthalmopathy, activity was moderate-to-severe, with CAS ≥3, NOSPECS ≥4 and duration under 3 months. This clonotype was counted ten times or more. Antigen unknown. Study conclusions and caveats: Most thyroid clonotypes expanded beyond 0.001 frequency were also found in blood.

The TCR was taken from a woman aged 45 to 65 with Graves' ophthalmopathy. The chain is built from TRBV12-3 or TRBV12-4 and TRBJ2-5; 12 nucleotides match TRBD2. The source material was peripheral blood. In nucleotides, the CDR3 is TGTGCCAGCAGGCCGACTAGCGGGAGACAGACCCAGTACTTC. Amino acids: CASRPTSGRQTQYF.